A single sample gave rise to the 8 T cell receptor beta chains below, sequenced in a study of T cells in Graves' hyperthyroidism and ophthalmopathy. The investigators amplified TCR beta CDR3 regions from RNA transcripts. HTBI primers were employed in a first-round RT-PCR of the TCR CDR3. TCRdb processed the multiplex PCR reads anew with MiXCR; each CDR3 protein has one entry. Of about 540,000 distinct CDR3 sequences in the sample, just over 45% are singletons; the top ten hold around 7.7%. Specimen: peripheral blood or thyroid tissue (not recorded which). Receptor source: a young woman with Graves' hyperthyroidism.

This clonotype was observed once. The chain carries TRBV2 and TRBJ1-2; 7 bases line up with TRBD1. Germline V gene lookup returns CDR1 SNHLY and CDR2 FYNNEI. The CDR3 is 13 amino acids. After removal of 6 bases from V and 6 bases from J, the junction contained 7 bases not matched to a gene. CDR3 DNA sequence: TGTGCCAGCAGCGAGGGGGCTACTAATGGCTACACCTTC. As protein: CASSEGATNGYTF.

With respect to this clonotype: At one end the junction does not follow the germline gene, possibly because of a read error. The V gene is TRBV10-3, the J gene TRBJ1-5, with a tentative D call TRBD1 (5 bases). This CDR3 has 10 amino acids. The germline V gene encodes CDR1 ENHRY and CDR2 SYGVKD. DNA for the CDR3: TGTGCCATCAGTCACGGGCTCCAGGGTTTT. Its translation is CAISHGLQGF.

This clonotype was seen repeatedly, ten times or more. The rearrangement uses TRBV20-1 and TRBJ2-7; TRBD1 or TRBD2 may be the D gene (6 bases each). The CDR3 runs 13 residues. CDR1 and CDR2 from the germline V gene are DFQATT and SNEGSKA (reference sequence). With 6 bases removed from V and 5 bases from J, the gap between germline ends came to 17 bases. CDR3 region: CSAVGGWGHEQYF. The CDR3 DNA reads TGCAGTGCGGTGGGGGGCTGGGGCCACGAGCAGTACTTC.

This clonotype was detected ten times or more. This sequence joins TRBV6-1 and TRBJ2-7; 9 nucleotides match TRBD1. Unmatched junction bases numbered 8, after V lost 5 bases and J lost 6 bases. The germline gives CDR1 MNHNS, CDR2 SASEGT. This CDR3 is 14 amino acids long. The CDR3 sequence: CASSPRTGVVEQYF. CDR3 DNA: TGTGCCAGCAGTCCTCGGACAGGGGTTGTCGAGCAGTACTTC.

This clonotype has at least ten counts. This chain links TRBV4-1 with TRBJ1-2, with D tentatively TRBD1 (6 bases). Trimming removed 1 base from V and 8 bases from J, with 14 bases in between. This CDR3 is 14 amino acids long. Germline CDR1 reads MGHRA; CDR2 reads YSYEKL. The CDR3 region is CASSQGWGLGGYTF. The CDR3 nucleotides read TGCGCCAGCAGCCAAGGCTGGGGGCTCGGAGGCTACACCTTC.

This clonotype was detected many times. This chain connects TRBV5-8 to TRBJ2-7; D might be TRBD1 or TRBD2, each matching 5 bases. This CDR3 is 14 amino acids long. The V and J ends lost 2 bases and 2 bases respectively, with 11 bases between them. Per the germline V gene, CDR1 is SGHTS and CDR2 is YDEGEE. In nucleotides, the CDR3 is TGTGCCAGCAGCTTCTGGGGACCCGCCTACGAGCAGTACTTC. It specifies CASSFWGPAYEQYF.

This chain connects TRBV20-1 to TRBJ2-5, with unresolved D. Germline V gene sequence: CDR1 DFQATT, CDR2 SNEGSKA (reference sequence). The length of the CDR3 is 13 residues. The CDR3, as DNA: TGCAGCCAATCGGAGCTTCGGCCAGAGACCCAGTACTTC. This sequence encodes CSQSELRPETQYF.

This clonotype was observed at least ten times. The V gene is TRBV19, the J gene TRBJ2-7; D possibly uses TRBD1 or TRBD2 (6 bases each). V shed 3 bases and J shed 1 base, with 13 bases lying between them. CDR1 and CDR2 (germline): LNHDA, SQIVND (reference sequence). This CDR3 is 15 amino acids long. In nucleotides, the CDR3 is TGTGCCAGTAGTATCATCGGGGGCGCGTCCTACGAGCAGTACTTC. Translated: CASSIIGGASYEQYF.